This T cell receptor (beta chain) was documented in a study of blood T cell repertoires in COVID-19. The sample holds one count of this clone. The CDR3 spans 14 residues. The V gene end was trimmed by 6 bases and the J gene end by 3 bases; junction bases not matched to a gene: 1. Germline CDR1 is MNHEY and CDR2 is SVGAGI. The assay was immunoSEQ multiplex PCR, and TCRdb's table has in-frame clones only and misses some. The sample has about 250,000 clones; about 83% are singletons. The sequenced sample consisted of peripheral blood. This chain joins TRBV6-5 and TRBJ1-4; 10 positions match TRBD1. The clonotype originates from a man in his forties or fifties with active or convalescent COVID-19. The CDR3 is CASRDRGPNEKLFF. The DNA of the CDR3 is TGTGCCAGCAGAGACAGGGGGCCTAATGAAAAACTGTTTTTT.